This entry concerns a single TCR beta chain. This CDR3 is built from 14 residues. Trimming pared 1 base from V and 1 base from J, leaving 6 bases between. Germline CDR1 and CDR2: PRHDT and FYEKMQ (reference sequence). Generated by immunoSEQ multiplex PCR, the TCRdb table keeps only in-frame clones and is missing some. The data show about 96,000 clones, 85% to 95% seen once. The source of the sample is a study of control samples from healthy donors and cancer patients. Sequencing input: blood. The receptor's source is a young man in good health. The chain links TRBV13 to TRBJ2-3; D is ambiguous. This CDR3 reads CASSLAHGTDTQYF. DNA of the CDR3: TGTGCCAGCAGCTTAGCCCATGGCACAGATACGCAGTATTTT.